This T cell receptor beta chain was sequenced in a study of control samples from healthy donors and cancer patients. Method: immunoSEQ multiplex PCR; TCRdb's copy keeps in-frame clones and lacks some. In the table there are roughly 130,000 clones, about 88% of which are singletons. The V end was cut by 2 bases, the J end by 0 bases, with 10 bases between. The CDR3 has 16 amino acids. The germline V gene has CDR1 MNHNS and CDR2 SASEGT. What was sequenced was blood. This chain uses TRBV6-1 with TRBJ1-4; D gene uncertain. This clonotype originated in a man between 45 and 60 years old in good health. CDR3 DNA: TGTGCCAGCAGTGAATCCAAAAGGACAACTAATGAAAAACTGTTTTTT. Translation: CASSESKRTTNEKLFF.